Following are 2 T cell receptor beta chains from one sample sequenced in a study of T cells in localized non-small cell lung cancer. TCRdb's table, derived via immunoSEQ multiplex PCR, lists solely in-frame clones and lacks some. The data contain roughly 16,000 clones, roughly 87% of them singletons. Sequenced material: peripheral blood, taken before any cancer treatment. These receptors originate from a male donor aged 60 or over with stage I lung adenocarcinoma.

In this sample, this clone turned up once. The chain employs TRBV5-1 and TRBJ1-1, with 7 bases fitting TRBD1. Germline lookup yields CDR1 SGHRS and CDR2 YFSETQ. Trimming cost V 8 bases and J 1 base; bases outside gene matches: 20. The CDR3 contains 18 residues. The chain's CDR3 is CASAFPTGTVMANTEAFF. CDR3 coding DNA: TGCGCCAGTGCCTTCCCAACCGGGACAGTTATGGCGAACACTGAAGCTTTCTTT.

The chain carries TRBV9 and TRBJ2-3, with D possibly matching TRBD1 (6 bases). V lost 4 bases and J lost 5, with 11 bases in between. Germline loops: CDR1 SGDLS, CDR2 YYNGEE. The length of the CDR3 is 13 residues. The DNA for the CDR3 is TGTGCCAGCAGCATCTACAGGGAAGATACGCAGTATTTT. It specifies CASSIYREDTQYF.